The rows below give T cell receptor beta chains drawn from one sample of a study of Ad26.COV2.S vaccination and SARS-CoV-2 variants. TCRdb's table, derived via immunoSEQ multiplex PCR, lists solely in-frame clones and lacks some. The sample carries 300,000 to 350,000 clones, 70% to 90% recorded once. Here the sequenced sample was peripheral blood, taken in a trial of Ad26.COV2.S vaccine versus placebo. The source of these receptors is a person between 18 and 65 years old who received the Ad26.COV2.S COVID-19 vaccine or a placebo. The CDR3 runs from the conserved cysteine through the conserved F or W. The D gene is left open where the match is weak. Some rows have no size entry. The others give once, few or many, or a class for an expanded clone.

V gene: TRBV5-1; J gene: TRBJ1-1; clone size: -; D gene: -; CDR3 DNA: TGCGCCAGCAGCTTTACAGGTGGAGGCACTGAAGCTTTCTTT; CDR3 protein: CASSFTGGGTEAFF
V gene: TRBV11-2; J gene: TRBJ2-7; clone size: -; D gene: TRBD1; CDR3 DNA: TGTGCCAGCAGCGGCGGGACAGGGGGATACGAGCAGTACTTC; CDR3 protein: CASSGGTGGYEQYF
V gene: TRBV9; J gene: TRBJ2-1; clone size: -; D gene: -; CDR3 DNA: TGTGCCAGCAGCGGGCCGTGGAACAGGGCGAATTTCGATGAGCAGTTCTTC; CDR3 protein: CASSGPWNRANFDEQFF
V gene: TRBV7-8; J gene: TRBJ1-4; clone size: -; D gene: -; CDR3 DNA: TGTGCCAGCACCGCGGACAGCGCTAATGAAAAACTGTTTTTT; CDR3 protein: CASTADSANEKLFF
V gene: TRBV2; J gene: TRBJ2-3; clone size: -; D gene: -; CDR3 DNA: TGTGCCAGCTATGCCCTAGATACGCAGTATTTT; CDR3 protein: CASYALDTQYF
V gene: TRBV5-8; J gene: TRBJ2-3; clone size: -; D gene: -; CDR3 DNA: TGTGCCAGCCCCAGCCCCCCAGGAGCCAGCACAGATACGCAGTATTTT; CDR3 protein: CASPSPPGASTDTQYF
V gene: TRBV12-3/TRBV12-4; J gene: TRBJ2-1; clone size: -; D gene: -; CDR3 DNA: TGTGCCAGCAGTCCGGGGGTATCTGAGCAGTTCTTC; CDR3 protein: CASSPGVSEQFF
V gene: TRBV12-3/TRBV12-4; J gene: TRBJ1-2; clone size: -; D gene: TRBD1; CDR3 DNA: TGTGCCAGCAGCACGGACAGGGGCTATGGCTACACCTTC; CDR3 protein: CASSTDRGYGYTF
V gene: TRBV5-1; J gene: TRBJ2-5; clone size: -; D gene: -; CDR3 DNA: TGCGCCAGCAGCCCTTCCTTCAGGGGGGAAGAAACCCAGTACTTC; CDR3 protein: CASSPSFRGEETQYF
V gene: TRBV7-9; J gene: TRBJ1-1; clone size: -; D gene: TRBD1; CDR3 DNA: TGTGCCAGCACGACAGGGCTGAACACTGAAGCTTTCTTT; CDR3 protein: CASTTGLNTEAFF
V gene: TRBV3-1/TRBV3-2; J gene: TRBJ1-2; clone size: -; D gene: -; CDR3 DNA: TGTGCCAGCAGCCAAACACTCCAGGGGTTCGATGGCTACACCTTC; CDR3 protein: CASSQTLQGFDGYTF
V gene: TRBV28; J gene: TRBJ1-1; clone size: once; D gene: -; CDR3 DNA: TGTGCCACTTCGACAGAGCACACTGAAGCTTTCTTT; CDR3 protein: CATSTEHTEAFF
V gene: TRBV5-5; J gene: TRBJ1-1; clone size: -; D gene: -; CDR3 DNA: TGTGCCAGCAGCTTGGCGACAGCCAACACTGAAGCTTTCTTT; CDR3 protein: CASSLATANTEAFF
V gene: TRBV3-1/TRBV3-2; J gene: TRBJ1-5; clone size: -; D gene: -; CDR3 DNA: TGTGCCAGCAGCCAAGATGGGGTAAGGACCCAGCATTTT; CDR3 protein: CASSQDGVRTQHF
V gene: TRBV6-5; J gene: TRBJ2-7; clone size: once; D gene: TRBD1; CDR3 DNA: TGTGCCAGCAGCCGAGGGACAGGGTACGAGCAGTACTTC; CDR3 protein: CASSRGTGYEQYF
V gene: TRBV18; J gene: TRBJ2-6; clone size: few; D gene: -; CDR3 DNA: TGTGCCAGCTCACGTTTGCCTTCTGGGTCTGGGGCCAACGTCCTGACTTTC; CDR3 protein: CASSRLPSGSGANVLTF
V gene: TRBV28; J gene: TRBJ1-1; clone size: -; D gene: TRBD1; CDR3 DNA: TGTGCCAGCAGTGAGACTCCAGGGGGCGTTAGACGGAACACTGAAGCTTTCTTT; CDR3 protein: CASSETPGGVRRNTEAFF
V gene: TRBV28; J gene: TRBJ2-7; clone size: -; D gene: -; CDR3 DNA: TGTGCCAGCAGTCCAGGGGACCGCCGGTCCTACGAGCAGTACTTC; CDR3 protein: CASSPGDRRSYEQYF
V gene: TRBV6-6; J gene: TRBJ2-7; clone size: -; D gene: TRBD2; CDR3 DNA: TGTGCCAGCAGTTACTCCGGGGGGGGGCTTTCCTACGAGCAGTACTTC; CDR3 protein: CASSYSGGGLSYEQYF
V gene: TRBV6-5; J gene: TRBJ2-7; clone size: -; D gene: -; CDR3 DNA: TGTGCCAGCATAACCCAATACGAGCAGTACTTC; CDR3 protein: CASITQYEQYF
V gene: TRBV3-1/TRBV3-2; J gene: TRBJ2-1; clone size: -; D gene: -; CDR3 DNA: TGTGCCAGCAGCCGAAGTCTAGTCGGTAATGAGCAGTTCTTC; CDR3 protein: CASSRSLVGNEQFF
V gene: TRBV9; J gene: TRBJ2-2; clone size: -; D gene: TRBD2; CDR3 DNA: TGTGCCAGCAGCGTTATAGCGGGGGGCTACACCGGGGAGCTGTTTTTT; CDR3 protein: CASSVIAGGYTGELFF
V gene: TRBV7-3; J gene: TRBJ2-2; clone size: -; D gene: -; CDR3 DNA: TGTGCCAGCAGCTTAATGGGCGCGTCCGGGGAGCTGTTTTTT; CDR3 protein: CASSLMGASGELFF
V gene: TRBV6-1; J gene: TRBJ2-7; clone size: -; D gene: TRBD1; CDR3 DNA: TGTGCCAGCAGTGAAAGCCCGGCGGACAGGGGTATTTGGGACGAGCAGTACTTC; CDR3 protein: CASSESPADRGIWDEQYF
V gene: TRBV7-3; J gene: TRBJ1-1; clone size: -; D gene: -; CDR3 DNA: TGTGCCAGCAGCTTGACCGGGCCCCAAGTTCACACTGAAGCTTTCTTT; CDR3 protein: CASSLTGPQVHTEAFF
V gene: TRBV6-5; J gene: TRBJ1-5; clone size: few; D gene: -; CDR3 DNA: TGTGCCAGCAGTACCATTAATCCCCTCCCGCCCCAGCATTTT; CDR3 protein: CASSTINPLPPQHF
V gene: TRBV5-8; J gene: TRBJ1-5; clone size: -; D gene: -; CDR3 DNA: TGTGCCAGCAGCTTGGTTAGGGGAGGAGAGGATCAGCCCCAGCATTTT; CDR3 protein: CASSLVRGGEDQPQHF
V gene: TRBV2; J gene: TRBJ2-5; clone size: -; D gene: TRBD2; CDR3 DNA: TGTGCCAGCAGGAACCCGGGGGGGGCGAAGACCCAGTACTTC; CDR3 protein: CASRNPGGAKTQYF
V gene: TRBV18; J gene: TRBJ1-1; clone size: -; D gene: -; CDR3 DNA: TGTGCCAGCTCACCATCGATCGACGCTGAAGCTTTCTTT; CDR3 protein: CASSPSIDAEAFF
V gene: TRBV30; J gene: TRBJ2-7; clone size: -; D gene: -; CDR3 DNA: TGTGCCTGGAGTGTAGGTGGGGGCTCCTACGAGCAGTACTTC; CDR3 protein: CAWSVGGGSYEQYF
V gene: TRBV7-2; J gene: TRBJ2-7; clone size: -; D gene: TRBD1; CDR3 DNA: TGTGCCAGCAGCTGGGAGACAGGGGGCTCCTACGAGCAGTACTTC; CDR3 protein: CASSWETGGSYEQYF
V gene: TRBV7-3; J gene: TRBJ2-1; clone size: -; D gene: -; CDR3 DNA: TGTGCCAGCAGCACCCCGAGGGGTGAGCAGTTCTTC; CDR3 protein: CASSTPRGEQFF
V gene: TRBV21-1; J gene: TRBJ1-2; clone size: -; D gene: -; CDR3 DNA: TGTGGGCCTTTCGGCAACTATGGCTACACCTTC; CDR3 protein: CGPFGNYGYTF
V gene: TRBV5-4; J gene: TRBJ1-5; clone size: -; D gene: TRBD1; CDR3 DNA: TGTGCCAGCAGCCTCCAAGGACAGGGGGGCTTCAATCAGCCCCAGCATTTT; CDR3 protein: CASSLQGQGGFNQPQHF
V gene: TRBV7-9; J gene: TRBJ1-2; clone size: -; D gene: -; CDR3 DNA: TGTGCCAGCAGCTCGAGCCCTTCCCCCCCCAGCAGTCGTGGCTACACCTTC; CDR3 protein: CASSSSPSPPSSRGYTF
V gene: TRBV9; J gene: TRBJ2-7; clone size: -; D gene: -; CDR3 DNA: TGTGCCAGCAGCTTACGGGGATTTCCGGGGGACGAGCAGTACTTC; CDR3 protein: CASSLRGFPGDEQYF
V gene: TRBV6-5; J gene: TRBJ1-1; clone size: -; D gene: -; CDR3 DNA: TGTGCCAGCAGTTACTCAATTATGGGGAACACTGAAGCTTTCTTT; CDR3 protein: CASSYSIMGNTEAFF
V gene: TRBV2; J gene: TRBJ1-1; clone size: -; D gene: TRBD1; CDR3 DNA: TGTGCCAGTGGAGGGGTACAGGGGGCCACTGAAGCTTTCTTT; CDR3 protein: CASGGVQGATEAFF
V gene: TRBV11-1; J gene: TRBJ2-1; clone size: -; D gene: -; CDR3 DNA: TGTGCCAGCAGCTTAGGGGGGCCCGTGGCTGAGCAGTTCTTC; CDR3 protein: CASSLGGPVAEQFF
V gene: TRBV4-1; J gene: TRBJ2-5; clone size: -; D gene: -; CDR3 DNA: TGCGCCAGCAGCCAAGTGGCCGGTAGGGAGAGGGAGACCCAGTACTTC; CDR3 protein: CASSQVAGRERETQYF
V gene: TRBV7-2; J gene: TRBJ2-3; clone size: -; D gene: TRBD2; CDR3 DNA: TGTGCCAGCAGACAGAGCGGGGGGGCCCTTACAGATACGCAGTATTTT; CDR3 protein: CASRQSGGALTDTQYF
V gene: TRBV12-5; J gene: TRBJ2-2; clone size: -; D gene: TRBD1; CDR3 DNA: TGTGCTAGTGGTTTGGTAGCTGTGTCGGACAGGACAAACACCGGGGAGCTGTTTTTT; CDR3 protein: CASGLVAVSDRTNTGELFF
V gene: TRBV2; J gene: TRBJ2-3; clone size: -; D gene: -; CDR3 DNA: TGTGCCAGCAGGACAGGTTCCACAGATACGCAGTATTTT; CDR3 protein: CASRTGSTDTQYF
V gene: TRBV28; J gene: TRBJ2-7; clone size: -; D gene: -; CDR3 DNA: TGTGCCAGCAGTTTACTCCAGGGTCCCGAGCAGTACTTC; CDR3 protein: CASSLLQGPEQYF